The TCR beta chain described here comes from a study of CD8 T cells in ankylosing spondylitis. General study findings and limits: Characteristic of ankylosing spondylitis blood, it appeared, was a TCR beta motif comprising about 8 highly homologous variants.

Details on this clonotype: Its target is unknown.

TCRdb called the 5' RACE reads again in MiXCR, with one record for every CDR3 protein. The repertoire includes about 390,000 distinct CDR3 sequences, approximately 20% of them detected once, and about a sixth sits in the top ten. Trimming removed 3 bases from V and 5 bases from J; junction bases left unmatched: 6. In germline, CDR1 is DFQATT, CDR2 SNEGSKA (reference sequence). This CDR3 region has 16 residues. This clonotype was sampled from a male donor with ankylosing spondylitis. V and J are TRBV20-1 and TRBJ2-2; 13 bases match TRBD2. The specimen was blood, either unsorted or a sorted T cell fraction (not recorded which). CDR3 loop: CSASGLAGVETGELFF. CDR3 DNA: TGCAGTGCTAGTGGACTAGCGGGAGTTGAGACCGGGGAGCTGTTTTTT.